The T cell receptor (beta chain) under discussion was sequenced for a study of early T cells in non-severe SARS-CoV-2 infection. In the study overall: Sequencing of unsorted whole blood was done on bulk RNA, leaving chains unpaired.

Tagging with unique molecular identifiers was applied to individual cDNA molecules. Via MiXCR, TCRdb re-called the 5' RACE reads, giving one row per CDR3 protein. The sample records 35,000 to 50,000 distinct CDR3 sequences, about 5.9% being singletons. V dropped 0 bases and J dropped 10; count of bases not matched to a gene: 7. CDR1 and CDR2 from the germline V gene are MGHRA and YSYEKL. The CDR3 is made up of 16 amino acids. The TCR sequence derives from an adult who was a healthcare worker with PCR-confirmed SARS-CoV-2 infection or an uninfected control (not recorded which). The chain combines TRBV4-1 with TRBJ1-6; 9 nucleotides match TRBD1. Sequenced material: whole blood, taken at baseline. CDR3 in DNA: TGCGCCAGCAGCCAAGATGGGGGACAGGGCATCTCACCCCTCCACTTT. Encoded protein: CASSQDGGQGISPLHF.